This T cell receptor beta chain derives from a study of T cells in Graves' hyperthyroidism and ophthalmopathy. At the level of the study: Pretreatment peripheral blood was obtained at initial diagnosis.

Patients aged 18 to 65 had newly diagnosed hyperthyroidism that had lasted under 2 months. Clinicians diagnosed patients from clinical symptoms, serum thyroxine and TRAb, thyroid ultrasound and orbital computed tomography. Study observations and caveats: Blood shared most expanded thyroid clonotypes above 0.001.

RNA transcripts yielded amplified TCR beta CDR3 regions. Primed by the HTBI set, a first-round RT-PCR was run on the TCR CDR3. TCRdb re-analysed the multiplex PCR reads in MiXCR, keeping a single row per CDR3 protein. The top ten hold over 40% of the sample, which has under 400,000 distinct CDR3 sequences, roughly a fifth seen once. This clonotype was seen a handful of times. Antigen: not known. Trimming removed 1 base at V and 12 bases at J, with 15 bases between. The CDR3 is made up of 13 amino acids. CDR1 MGHRA and CDR2 YSYEKL come from the germline V gene. This sequence was found in a woman between 45 and 60 years old with Graves' hyperthyroidism. This rearrangement joins TRBV4-1 to TRBJ1-1; D not certain. What was sequenced was blood. In DNA form, the CDR3 reads TGCGCCAGCAGCCAAGTAGTACGCTTCGGTTCTTTCTTT. This gives the protein CASSQVVRFGSFF.